The entry that follows covers one T cell receptor (beta chain) sequence. Its antigen is unidentified. In the original workflow: ImmunoSEQ yielded junction-only sequences lacking quality scores, so filtering differed. TCRdb's copy holds only in-frame clones and misses some; the assay was immunoSEQ multiplex PCR. That table gives V, J and clone size, and the DNA gave D and trimming. The sample has about 1,500,000 clones; 96% are singletons. These data belong to a study of shared clonotypes between healthy human individuals. Overall study context: The donors, two women and a few men, were aged 18 to 49. Study outcomes and limitations: Naive subsets usually exceeded memory subsets in estimated richness.

V trimming: 2 bases; J trimming: 3 bases; junction bases outside the gene matches: 7. CDR3 length: 16 residues. Germline-derived CDR1 and CDR2 are LNHDA and SQIVND (reference sequence). This chain connects TRBV19 to TRBJ2-3, with TRBD2 identical over 8 bases. The origin of this receptor is a man in his thirties or forties in good health. The source material was naive CD4+ T cells sorted from blood. Subset given: CD45RA+ positively selected. CDR3 sequence (DNA): TGTGCCAGTAGTATATTGAGCGGGAGAGGGACAGATACGCAGTATTTT. This encodes CASSILSGRGTDTQYF.